These 6 T cell receptor beta chains were sequenced from one sample in a study of blood T cell repertoires in COVID-19. Here immunoSEQ multiplex PCR was the method, and the copy in TCRdb shows in-frame clones only, minus some. The sample holds some 250,000 clones; 86% are singletons and the top ten take about 2%. Material: peripheral blood. These receptors originate from a man aged 25 to 45 who had recovered from COVID-19.

This chain links TRBV12-5 with TRBJ1-2, with TRBD1 matching 7 bases. This CDR3 region has 15 residues. Germline trimming cut 2 bases from V and 5 bases from J; bases unmatched to any gene: 8. Per germline, CDR1 LGHNT and CDR2 FRNRAP. The CDR3 spells CASGLSSQGVYGYTF. The CDR3 DNA reads TGTGCTAGTGGTTTGTCTTCGCAGGGGGTTTATGGCTACACCTTC.

The chain recombines TRBV7-7 with TRBJ2-5; 12 bases agree with TRBD2. CDR3 length: 16 amino acids. V was pared by 1 base and J by 4 bases, with 4 bases of the junction left unmatched. Germline V gives CDR1 SSHAT, CDR2 FNYEAQ (reference sequence). CDR3 loop: CASSLGTSGEVETQYF. The CDR3 DNA follows: TGTGCCAGCAGCTTAGGGACTAGCGGGGAAGTAGAGACCCAGTACTTC.

This sequence joins TRBV19 and TRBJ1-4; no clear D. Trimming removed 2 bases from V and 7 bases from J, with 11 bases in between. The CDR3 spans 14 residues. Per germline, CDR1 LNHDA and CDR2 SQIVND (reference sequence). The CDR3 bases are TGTGCCAGTAGTATAACCGGGTCGAGTGAAAAACTGTTTTTT. Amino acid sequence: CASSITGSSEKLFF.

The rearrangement joins TRBV7-9 to TRBJ1-5; 10 bases match TRBD1. The germline CDR1 and CDR2 sequences are SEHNR and FQNEAQ (reference sequence). V lost 3 bases to trimming and J lost 3 bases; unmatched junction nucleotides: 8. This CDR3 has 17 residues. The CDR3 nucleotides are TGTGCCAGCAGCTTTGGGGACAGGGGCCCTATCAATCAGCCCCAGCATTTT. This encodes CASSFGDRGPINQPQHF.

J is TRBJ2-1 and V is TRBV12-5, with 7 bases lining up with TRBD1. This CDR3 has 16 residues. The germline V gene has CDR1 LGHNT and CDR2 FRNRAP. The trim removed 6 bases at V and 1 base at J, leaving 9 bases unmatched. Here the CDR3 DNA reads TGTGCTAGTGGCCTCAGGCAGGGGGTTTCCTACAATGAGCAGTTCTTC. This translates into CASGLRQGVSYNEQFF.

The V call is TRBV7-9, the J call TRBJ1-2, with D possibly being TRBD1 (6 bases). The CDR3 extends over 14 amino acids. Germline values: CDR1 SEHNR, CDR2 FQNEAQ (reference sequence). The V gene lost 2 bases and the J gene lost 0 bases, with 7 bases spanning the gap. The DNA of the CDR3 is TGTGCCAGCAGCTTACAGGGGCCTAACTATGGCTACACCTTC. Protein product: CASSLQGPNYGYTF.